Shown below are 23 T cell receptor beta chains from a single sample sequenced in a study of blood T cell repertoires in COVID-19. TCRdb's copy holds only in-frame clones and misses some; the assay was immunoSEQ multiplex PCR. The data show roughly 200,000 clones, with around nine tenths seen just once and 5.5% to 8% held by the top ten. Sequencing used peripheral blood. These receptors were taken from a man between 60 and 70 years old who had recovered from COVID-19.

This sequence joins TRBV7-2 and TRBJ1-1; TRBD1 agrees at 7 bases. This CDR3 contains 17 residues. V shed 4 bases, J shed 5 bases, and the junction held 16 bases outside the gene matches. The germline gives CDR1 SGHTA, CDR2 FQGNSA. The CDR3, as DNA: TGTGCCAGCAGCTCTACTATCGACAGGGTAGGGAGAACTGAAGCTTTCTTT. This codes for CASSSTIDRVGRTEAFF.

The rearrangement uses TRBV30 and TRBJ2-1, with TRBD2 matching over 11 bases. The germline CDR1 and CDR2 sequences are GTSNPN and SVGIG (reference sequence). The CDR3 loop spans 15 amino acids. The V segment lost 2 bases and the J segment 6 bases; nucleotides outside the gene matches: 6. The CDR3 loop reads CAWSKTSGRSNEQFF. The CDR3 nucleotides read TGTGCCTGGAGTAAAACTAGCGGGAGAAGCAATGAGCAGTTCTTC.

The chain couples TRBV7-2 to TRBJ2-1, with 10 bases aligning to TRBD2. The CDR3 spans 15 residues. Losses at the gene ends were 5 bases for V and 10 bases for J; bases not matched to a gene: 11. Germline assignment: CDR1 SGHTA and CDR2 FQGNSA. The CDR3: CASSQRTSGRGEQFF. CDR3 sequence (DNA): TGTGCCAGCAGCCAGCGGACTAGCGGACGCGGCGAGCAGTTCTTC.

With respect to this clone: The same CDR3 arises from other DNA sequences in this sample as well. The rearrangement uses TRBV5-6 and TRBJ1-3, with D possibly TRBD1 on 5 matching bases. The CDR3 totals 14 residues. The germline gives CDR1 SGHDT, CDR2 YYEEEE. V gave up 4 bases and J gave up 3 bases, with 11 bases separating them. CDR3 sequence reads: CASSRGGSGNTIYF. CDR3 sequence (DNA): TGTGCCAGCAGCCGGGGGGGAAGTGGAAACACCATATATTTT.

This chain joins TRBV7-2 and TRBJ2-2; D remains unclear. Germline CDR1 reads SGHTA; CDR2 reads FQGNSA. V was trimmed by 3 bases and J by 6 bases, leaving 8 bases between them. The CDR3 extends over 13 amino acids. Here the CDR3 reads CASSFSLPGELFF. Here the CDR3 DNA reads TGTGCCAGCAGCTTCTCCCTCCCCGGGGAGCTGTTTTTT.

The rearrangement uses TRBV3-1 (or the pseudogene TRBV3-2) and TRBJ2-7; no reliable D call. Germline lookup yields CDR1 LGHDT and CDR2 YNNKEL (reference sequence). There are 12 residues in the CDR3. V lost 4 bases, J lost 0 bases, and 4 bases lay in between. CDR3 protein: CASSRSSYEQYF. The CDR3 nucleotides are TGTGCCAGCAGCCGCAGCTCCTACGAGCAGTACTTC.

This rearrangement joins TRBV27 to TRBJ2-1; TRBD2 agrees at 9 bases. There are 17 residues in the CDR3. J gave up 2 bases and V 6 bases, and 11 bases lay outside the gene matches. Germline-derived CDR1 and CDR2 are MNHEY and SMNVEV (reference sequence). The CDR3 protein is CASSPRGLAIAYNEQFF. The CDR3 bases are TGTGCCAGCAGCCCGCGCGGACTAGCGATAGCCTACAATGAGCAGTTCTTC.

The chain recombines TRBV9 with TRBJ1-5; TRBD1 agrees at 8 bases. CDR1 and CDR2 (germline): SGDLS, YYNGEE. With 4 bases clipped from V and 6 bases from J, the junction kept 6 bases outside the gene matches. The CDR3 consists of 14 residues. Here the CDR3 DNA reads TGTGCCAGCAGCCCGACAGGGGTGGGTCAGCCCCAGCATTTT. Its translation is CASSPTGVGQPQHF.

This rearrangement joins TRBV9 to TRBJ2-7; maybe TRBD1 (5 bases). Germline assignment: CDR1 SGDLS and CDR2 YYNGEE. This CDR3 region has 16 residues. Trimming removed 0 bases at V and 1 base at J, with 14 bases between. CDR3 in DNA: TGTGCCAGCAGCGTAGATCCTGACAGAGCTTCCTACGAGCAGTACTTC. As protein: CASSVDPDRASYEQYF.

This clone has a handful of counts. The chain joins TRBV11-2 to TRBJ1-1, with 7 bases identical to TRBD1. This CDR3 is 16 amino acids long. Germline CDR1 and CDR2: SGHAT and FQNNGV. V lost 0 bases to trimming and J lost 0 bases; unmatched junction nucleotides: 4. The DNA for the CDR3 is TGTGCCAGCAGCTTAGAGTGGGGACAGATGAACACTGAAGCTTTCTTT. Amino acids: CASSLEWGQMNTEAFF.

The V gene is TRBV7-7, the J gene TRBJ1-2, with 7 bases that match TRBD1. V lost 6 bases and J lost 4; bases outside the gene matches: 5. This CDR3 has 13 residues. From germline, CDR1 is SSHAT and CDR2 FNYEAQ (reference sequence). The CDR3 sequence is CASSPGTVYGYTF. The DNA of the CDR3 is TGTGCCAGCAGTCCCGGGACAGTCTATGGCTACACCTTC.

The rearrangement links TRBV29-1 to TRBJ1-1, with D perhaps TRBD1 (6 bases). Per the germline V gene, CDR1 is SQVTM and CDR2 is ANQGSEA. The CDR3 runs to 12 residues. The CDR3 DNA reads as TGCAGATGTACAGGGCTGAACACTGAAGCTTTCTTT. This encodes CRCTGLNTEAFF.

This sequence joins TRBV5-1 and TRBJ1-1, with unresolved D. Trimming pared 0 bases from V and 4 bases from J, leaving 19 bases between. This CDR3 spans 17 amino acids. CDR1 and CDR2 from the germline V gene are SGHRS and YFSETQ. The CDR3 reads CASSLGRLQTALTEAFF. CDR3 bases: TGCGCCAGCAGCTTGGGGAGGCTCCAGACGGCCCTCACTGAAGCTTTCTTT. The whole variable domain, remainder taken from reference TRBV5-1 and TRBJ1-1, is KAGVTQTPRYLIKTRGQQVTLSCSPISGHRSVSWYQQTPGQGLQFLFEYFSETQRNKGNFPGRFSGRQFSNSRSEMNVSTLELGDSALYLCASSLGRLQTALTEAFFGQGTRLTVV.

The chain joins TRBV27 to TRBJ2-1, with D possibly being TRBD2 (5 bases). The germline V gene encodes CDR1 MNHEY and CDR2 SMNVEV (reference sequence). This CDR3 has 16 amino acids. Trimming pared 4 bases from V and 10 bases from J, leaving 23 bases between. Here the CDR3 reads CASSWRSQRSFREQFF. CDR3 coding DNA: TGTGCCAGCAGTTGGAGATCTCAGCGGAGTTTCCGCGAGCAGTTCTTC.

DNA for the CDR3: TGCGCCAGCAGCCTCCGACTAGCTGGTGAGCAGTTCTTC. Translated, it gives CASSLRLAGEQFF. V gene TRBV5-1 combines with J gene TRBJ2-1; TRBD2 matches at 7 bases. The CDR3 is 13 residues long. CDR1 is SGHRS, CDR2 YFSETQ, per germline. V gave up 4 bases and J gave up 9 bases; unmatched junction bases: 7.

The chain uses TRBV28 and TRBJ1-5; maybe TRBD1 (5 bases). Trimming removed 11 bases from V and 7 bases from J, with 12 bases in between. CDR1 is MDHEN, CDR2 SYDVKM, per germline. This CDR3 has 11 residues. CDR3 DNA: TGTGCCGCGGGGGGGTACCAGCCCCAGCATTTT. This codes for CAAGGYQPQHF.

The genes are TRBV25-1 and TRBJ2-2; possible D gene TRBD2, 5 bases. Trimming left V 6 bases short and J 3 bases short, with 8 bases between. Germline assignment: CDR1 MGHDK and CDR2 SYGVNS. CDR3 length: 13 amino acids. The CDR3 here is CASRDFYTGELFF. DNA for the CDR3: TGTGCCAGCAGGGACTTCTACACCGGGGAGCTGTTTTTT.

The chain couples TRBV3-1 (or the pseudogene TRBV3-2) to TRBJ2-1, with 8 bases identical to TRBD1. V lost 3 bases and J lost 5; bases outside the gene matches: 0. This CDR3 comprises 13 residues. CDR1 and CDR2 (germline): LGHDT, YNNKEL (reference sequence). For the CDR3, the DNA is TGTGCCAGCAGCCAGGACAGGGACAATGAGCAGTTCTTC. Translating gives CASSQDRDNEQFF.

The chain uses TRBV6-5 and TRBJ2-3; 9 positions match TRBD1. V shed 3 bases and J 10 bases; nucleotides not matched to a gene: 8. Germline V lookup: CDR1 MNHEY, CDR2 SVGAGI. The CDR3 covers 14 residues. The CDR3: CASSYMGQGLAQYF. Here the CDR3 DNA reads TGTGCCAGCAGTTATATGGGACAGGGTTTGGCGCAGTATTTT.

There are a few counts of this clone. V usage is TRBV19 and J usage is TRBJ2-1, with a possible D match to TRBD2 (5 bases). The CDR3 sequence is 12 residues long. Germline V gene lookup returns CDR1 LNHDA and CDR2 SQIVND (reference sequence). The V end lost 8 bases, the J end lost 3 bases, and 8 bases lay between the germline ends. CDR3 in amino acids: CASGSNYNEQFF. The CDR3 DNA reads TGTGCCAGTGGGAGTAACTACAATGAGCAGTTCTTC.

The chain has TRBV18 and TRBJ1-5; 7 positions agree with TRBD1. CDR1 is KGHSH and CDR2 is LQKENI in the germline V gene. The CDR3 length is 14 residues. The V and J ends lost 6 bases and 9 bases, in that order; junction bases with no gene match: 11. The chain's CDR3 is CASSPDRESGPQHF. The CDR3 DNA reads TGTGCCAGCTCCCCCGACAGGGAAAGTGGGCCCCAGCATTTT.

The chain employs TRBV27 and TRBJ2-2; 12 bases line up with TRBD2. CDR1 is MNHEY, CDR2 SMNVEV, per germline (reference sequence). The CDR3 length is 16 residues. Trimming cost V 4 bases and J 7 bases; bases outside gene matches: 7. The CDR3 region has the DNA TGTGCCAGCAGTTCCCCTAGCGGGAGGGCCCACGGGGAGCTGTTTTTT. Protein sequence: CASSSPSGRAHGELFF.

This clone has a count of ten or more. This chain uses TRBV9 with TRBJ2-2; D is uncertain. Germline-derived CDR1 and CDR2 are SGDLS and YYNGEE. This CDR3 is built from 13 residues. Trimming took 0 bases from V and 4 from J, leaving 4 bases between them. DNA of the CDR3: TGTGCCAGCAGCGTAGGGGCCACCGGGGAGCTGTTTTTT. Its translation is CASSVGATGELFF.